These 8 T cell receptor beta chains were sequenced from one sample in a study of T cell responses to AZD1222 COVID-19 vaccine. Sequenced by immunoSEQ multiplex PCR; TCRdb stores in-frame clones only, minus some. The sample lists some 160,000 clones, 92% occurring once. Sample: peripheral blood, taken on day 0 of AZD1222 vaccination. The origin of the receptors is an adult in good health.

This chain links TRBV9 with TRBJ1-1; D gene unclear. The CDR3 runs 13 residues. Trimming took 0 bases from V and 2 from J, leaving 5 bases between them. Germline V CDR1 and CDR2: SGDLS, YYNGEE. The CDR3 spells CASSVDHNTEAFF. The DNA of the CDR3 is TGTGCCAGCAGCGTAGACCACAACACTGAAGCTTTCTTT.

The V gene is TRBV11-2, the J gene TRBJ2-1, with 8 bases aligning to TRBD1. The CDR3 extends over 13 amino acids. J lost 6 bases, V lost 4 bases, and 2 bases had no gene match. Germline V CDR1 and CDR2: SGHAT, FQNNGV. CDR3 sequence: CASSWQGANEQFF. In DNA, the CDR3 is TGTGCCAGCAGCTGGCAGGGGGCCAATGAGCAGTTCTTC.

The chain recombines TRBV6-5 with TRBJ1-3; D gene unclear. The CDR3 runs 13 residues. Germline CDR1 MNHEY, CDR2 SVGAGI. V shed 6 bases and J shed 9 bases, with 15 bases lying between them. CDR3 nucleotides: TGTGCCAGCAGCCTCGACACTGTGGGCACCATATATTTT. It yields the protein CASSLDTVGTIYF.

The chain links TRBV6-2 or TRBV6-3 to TRBJ2-3; TRBD1 aligns across 7 bases. Unmatched junction bases numbered 10, after V lost 4 bases and J lost 0 bases. The CDR3 extends over 17 amino acids. CDR1 and CDR2 from the germline V gene are MNHEY and SVGEGT. The CDR3 DNA reads as TGTGCCAGCAGTTCCTCGCAGGGGGACCTGAGCACAGATACGCAGTATTTT. Translated, it gives CASSSSQGDLSTDTQYF.

This chain connects TRBV7-2 to TRBJ1-2, with D perhaps matching TRBD1 (6 bases). CDR1 is SGHTA and CDR2 is FQGNSA in the germline V gene. The length of the CDR3 is 14 residues. V lost 9 bases to trimming and J lost 1 base, with 15 bases between them. DNA of the CDR3: TGTGCCAGTGGCGACAGGCGCATTAACTATGGCTACACCTTC. The encoded protein is CASGDRRINYGYTF.

The chain employs TRBV2 and TRBJ1-2, with D possibly being TRBD1 (5 bases). CDR1 and CDR2 from the germline V gene are SNHLY and FYNNEI. The CDR3 is 14 residues long. With 4 bases removed from V and 0 bases from J, the gap between germline ends came to 9 bases. CDR3 bases: TGTGCCAGCAGTGTGGGGGGTACTAACTATGGCTACACCTTC. It specifies CASSVGGTNYGYTF.

The chain uses TRBV30 and TRBJ1-6; a possible D gene is TRBD1 (5 bases). CDR3 length: 14 amino acids. Germline V CDR1 and CDR2: GTSNPN, SVGIG (reference sequence). V was clipped by 2 bases and J by 9 bases, with 14 bases between them. As DNA, the CDR3 is TGTGCCTGGAGTTCCCGAGGGACCGGTTCACCCCTCCACTTT. Translation gives CAWSSRGTGSPLHF.

The rearrangement links TRBV11-2 to TRBJ2-1; 9 nucleotides match TRBD2. This CDR3 region has 15 residues. From germline, CDR1 is SGHAT and CDR2 FQNNGV. Trimming at V came to 3 bases and at J to 5 bases, leaving 5 bases not matched to a gene. CDR3 protein: CASSFSGGVDNEQFF. In DNA form, the CDR3 reads TGTGCCAGCAGCTTTAGCGGGGGAGTTGACAATGAGCAGTTCTTC.